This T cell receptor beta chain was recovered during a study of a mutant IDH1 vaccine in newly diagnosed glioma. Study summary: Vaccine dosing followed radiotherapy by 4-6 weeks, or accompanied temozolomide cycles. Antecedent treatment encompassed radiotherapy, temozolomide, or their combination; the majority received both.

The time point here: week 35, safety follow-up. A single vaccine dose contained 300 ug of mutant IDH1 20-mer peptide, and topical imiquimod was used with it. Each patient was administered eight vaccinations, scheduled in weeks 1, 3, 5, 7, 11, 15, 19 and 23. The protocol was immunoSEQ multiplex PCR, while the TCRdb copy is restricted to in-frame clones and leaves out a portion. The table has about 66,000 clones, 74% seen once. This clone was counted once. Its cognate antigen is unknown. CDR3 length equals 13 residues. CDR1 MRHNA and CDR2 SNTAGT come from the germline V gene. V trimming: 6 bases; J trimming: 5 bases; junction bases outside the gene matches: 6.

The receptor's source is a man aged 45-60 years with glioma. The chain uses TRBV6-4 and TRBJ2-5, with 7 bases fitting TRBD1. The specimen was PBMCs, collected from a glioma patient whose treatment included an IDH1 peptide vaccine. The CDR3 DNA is TGTGCCAGCAGCGAGGACAGGAGTGAGACCCAGTACTTC. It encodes CASSEDRSETQYF.